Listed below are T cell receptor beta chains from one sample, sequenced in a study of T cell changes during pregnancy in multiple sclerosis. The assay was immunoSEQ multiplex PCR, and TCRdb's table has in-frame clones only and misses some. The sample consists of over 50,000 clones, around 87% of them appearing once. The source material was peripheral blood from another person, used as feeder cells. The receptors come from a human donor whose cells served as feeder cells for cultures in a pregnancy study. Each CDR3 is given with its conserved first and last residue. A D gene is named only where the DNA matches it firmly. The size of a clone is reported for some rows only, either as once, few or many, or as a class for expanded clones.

cdr3_nt: TGCAGCGTTGAGGGAGGACCCGGTGGCTACACCTTC
cdr3_aa: CSVEGGPGGYTF
v_call: TRBV29-1
clone_size: NA
j_call: TRBJ1-2
cdr3_length: 12
d_call: NA

cdr3_nt: TGCAGCTTCCTCGGGGCTAGCTCCTACAATGAGCAGTTCTTC
cdr3_aa: CSFLGASSYNEQFF
v_call: TRBV29-1
clone_size: NA
j_call: TRBJ2-1
cdr3_length: 14
d_call: NA

cdr3_nt: TGTGCCAGCAGCGCCGGGACTAGCGGGGGTCTGTTTAACGAGCAGTACTTC
cdr3_aa: CASSAGTSGGLFNEQYF
v_call: TRBV9
clone_size: NA
j_call: TRBJ2-7
cdr3_length: 17
d_call: TRBD2

cdr3_nt: TGTGCCAGCAGTGCTAGGCATGAGCAGTTCTTC
cdr3_aa: CASSARHEQFF
v_call: TRBV6-6
clone_size: NA
j_call: TRBJ2-1
cdr3_length: 11
d_call: NA

cdr3_nt: TGTGCCAGCAGTCCCGACAGGTATTCACCCCTCCACTTT
cdr3_aa: CASSPDRYSPLHF
v_call: TRBV6-5
clone_size: few
j_call: TRBJ1-6
cdr3_length: 13
d_call: NA

cdr3_nt: TGTGCCAGCAGGCGGGACCGGGTGGCTGGAAACACCATATATTTT
cdr3_aa: CASRRDRVAGNTIYF
v_call: TRBV6-5
clone_size: NA
j_call: TRBJ1-3
cdr3_length: 15
d_call: NA

cdr3_nt: TGTGCCAGCAGCTCGTCCGGGACCTCCTACGAGCAGTACTTC
cdr3_aa: CASSSSGTSYEQYF
v_call: TRBV27
clone_size: NA
j_call: TRBJ2-7
cdr3_length: 14
d_call: NA

cdr3_nt: TGTGCCAGCAGCTCGCCCCGGGACAGGGGATACACCGGGGAGCTGTTTTTT
cdr3_aa: CASSSPRDRGYTGELFF
v_call: TRBV11-2
clone_size: NA
j_call: TRBJ2-2
cdr3_length: 17
d_call: TRBD1

cdr3_nt: TGCGCCAGCAGCTTGGGGGACACGCCCCTTTATGAAAAACTGTTTTTT
cdr3_aa: CASSLGDTPLYEKLFF
v_call: TRBV5-1
clone_size: NA
j_call: TRBJ1-4
cdr3_length: 16
d_call: NA

cdr3_nt: TGTGCCAGCAGCTTAGCAACAGGTGGGCAGTACTTC
cdr3_aa: CASSLATGGQYF
v_call: TRBV11-2
clone_size: NA
j_call: TRBJ2-4
cdr3_length: 12
d_call: NA

cdr3_nt: TGTGCCAGCAGCTTTTTCGGGGCCGAGGCGGGCGAGCAGTACTTC
cdr3_aa: CASSFFGAEAGEQYF
v_call: TRBV6-1
clone_size: NA
j_call: TRBJ2-7
cdr3_length: 15
d_call: NA

cdr3_nt: TGTGCCAGCTCACGCACGGGACTGGATCAAGAGACCCAGTACTTC
cdr3_aa: CASSRTGLDQETQYF
v_call: TRBV18
clone_size: NA
j_call: TRBJ2-5
cdr3_length: 15
d_call: NA

cdr3_nt: TGTGCCAGCAACCCAGGGCCAGGGGCCAACTCCTATAGCAATCAGCCCCAGCATTTT
cdr3_aa: CASNPGPGANSYSNQPQHF
v_call: TRBV5-8
clone_size: NA
j_call: TRBJ1-5
cdr3_length: 19
d_call: NA

cdr3_nt: TGTGCCAGCAGCCTCGGCCGCGGGACAGGGATTTCCTACGAGCAGTACTTC
cdr3_aa: CASSLGRGTGISYEQYF
v_call: TRBV11-1
clone_size: NA
j_call: TRBJ2-7
cdr3_length: 17
d_call: TRBD1

cdr3_nt: TGTGCCAGCAGCTTAGCCGGGACTAGATTAGGTGGGACAGATACGCAGTATTTT
cdr3_aa: CASSLAGTRLGGTDTQYF
v_call: TRBV7-9
clone_size: NA
j_call: TRBJ2-3
cdr3_length: 18
d_call: TRBD2

cdr3_nt: TGTGCCAGCAGCTCGCAGACAGGAGGCTCTGAAGCTTTCTTT
cdr3_aa: CASSSQTGGSEAFF
v_call: TRBV11-2
clone_size: NA
j_call: TRBJ1-1
cdr3_length: 14
d_call: NA

cdr3_nt: TGCGCCAGCAGCAAGGAGCGGGAGTACAATGAGCAGTTCTTC
cdr3_aa: CASSKEREYNEQFF
v_call: TRBV5-1
clone_size: NA
j_call: TRBJ2-1
cdr3_length: 14
d_call: TRBD2

cdr3_nt: TGTGCCAGTAGTGCCGTCGGGGGACAGTGGTACAATGAGCAGTTCTTC
cdr3_aa: CASSAVGGQWYNEQFF
v_call: TRBV19
clone_size: NA
j_call: TRBJ2-1
cdr3_length: 16
d_call: NA

cdr3_nt: TGTGCCAGCAGCGCGAACAGGGGCAGGCTGCCCCAGCATTTT
cdr3_aa: CASSANRGRLPQHF
v_call: TRBV11-2
clone_size: once
j_call: TRBJ1-5
cdr3_length: 14
d_call: TRBD1

cdr3_nt: TGTGCCAGTATGAGGAGGACTAGCGGGAACACCGGGGAGCTGTTTTTT
cdr3_aa: CASMRRTSGNTGELFF
v_call: TRBV19
clone_size: few
j_call: TRBJ2-2
cdr3_length: 16
d_call: TRBD2

cdr3_nt: TGCGCCAGCAGACCGGGGCTCGAAGAGACCCAGTACTTC
cdr3_aa: CASRPGLEETQYF
v_call: TRBV5-1
clone_size: once
j_call: TRBJ2-5
cdr3_length: 13
d_call: NA

cdr3_nt: TGTGCCAGCAGCTTAGATGTAAAGGGGGGCGCCGGGGAGCTGTTTTTT
cdr3_aa: CASSLDVKGGAGELFF
v_call: TRBV11-3
clone_size: once
j_call: TRBJ2-2
cdr3_length: 16
d_call: NA

cdr3_nt: TGTGCCAGCAGCTCTCCAGCTACTGCCTGGGAAAACACCATATATTTT
cdr3_aa: CASSSPATAWENTIYF
v_call: TRBV14
clone_size: NA
j_call: TRBJ1-3
cdr3_length: 16
d_call: NA

cdr3_nt: TGTGCCAGCAGCCCCTGGCCCCATAGTAGCAATCAGCCCCAGCATTTT
cdr3_aa: CASSPWPHSSNQPQHF
v_call: TRBV7-9
clone_size: NA
j_call: TRBJ1-5
cdr3_length: 16
d_call: NA

cdr3_nt: TGTGCCAGCAAAAACAGCCCCTACGAGCAGTACTTC
cdr3_aa: CASKNSPYEQYF
v_call: TRBV6-5
clone_size: NA
j_call: TRBJ2-7
cdr3_length: 12
d_call: NA

cdr3_nt: TGCGCCAGCAGCTCTAGGACAGTTAACACCGGGGAGCTGTTTTTT
cdr3_aa: CASSSRTVNTGELFF
v_call: TRBV5-1
clone_size: NA
j_call: TRBJ2-2
cdr3_length: 15
d_call: NA

cdr3_nt: TGCGCCAGCAGCCAAGGGACAATCTCCTACGAGCAGTACTTC
cdr3_aa: CASSQGTISYEQYF
v_call: TRBV4-3
clone_size: NA
j_call: TRBJ2-7
cdr3_length: 14
d_call: NA

cdr3_nt: TGTGCCAGCAGCTTGCGATCCCGCAACACGAACACTGAAGCTTTCTTT
cdr3_aa: CASSLRSRNTNTEAFF
v_call: TRBV7-8
clone_size: NA
j_call: TRBJ1-1
cdr3_length: 16
d_call: NA

cdr3_nt: TGTGCCTGGAGTGCGAGCGGGAGGGATAATGAGCAGTTCTTC
cdr3_aa: CAWSASGRDNEQFF
v_call: TRBV30
clone_size: NA
j_call: TRBJ2-1
cdr3_length: 14
d_call: TRBD2

cdr3_nt: TGTGCCAGCAGCGCTATCCTAAACACCGGGGAGCTGTTTTTT
cdr3_aa: CASSAILNTGELFF
v_call: TRBV9
clone_size: NA
j_call: TRBJ2-2
cdr3_length: 14
d_call: NA

cdr3_nt: TGCGCCAGCAGCCAAGATGGGACCCAAAACACTGAAGCTTTCTTT
cdr3_aa: CASSQDGTQNTEAFF
v_call: TRBV4-3
clone_size: NA
j_call: TRBJ1-1
cdr3_length: 15
d_call: NA

cdr3_nt: TGTGCCAGCAGCCCAGGAACTAGCGGGTCCTACAATGAGCAGTTCTTC
cdr3_aa: CASSPGTSGSYNEQFF
v_call: TRBV7-8
clone_size: NA
j_call: TRBJ2-1
cdr3_length: 16
d_call: TRBD2

cdr3_nt: TGCGCCAGCAGCCAACCTACAGGGATCGAGACCCAGTACTTC
cdr3_aa: CASSQPTGIETQYF
v_call: TRBV4-1
clone_size: NA
j_call: TRBJ2-5
cdr3_length: 14
d_call: NA

cdr3_nt: TGTGCCAGCAGTGACCGAACCAAAAGCGGAGTCTCCTACAATGAGCAGTTCTTC
cdr3_aa: CASSDRTKSGVSYNEQFF
v_call: TRBV25-1
clone_size: NA
j_call: TRBJ2-1
cdr3_length: 18
d_call: NA

cdr3_nt: TGTGCCAGCAGCTTAATAGAGACCCAGTACTTC
cdr3_aa: CASSLIETQYF
v_call: TRBV7-2
clone_size: NA
j_call: TRBJ2-5
cdr3_length: 11
d_call: NA

cdr3_nt: TGTGCCAGCAGCCAGGTGGGGGGAATCACAAATTCGGCGCAGTACTTC
cdr3_aa: CASSQVGGITNSAQYF
v_call: TRBV14
clone_size: NA
j_call: TRBJ2-7
cdr3_length: 16
d_call: NA

cdr3_nt: TGTGCCAGCAGCCGACCGACAGGGATGGTCAACACTGAAGCTTTCTTT
cdr3_aa: CASSRPTGMVNTEAFF
v_call: TRBV5-6
clone_size: once
j_call: TRBJ1-1
cdr3_length: 16
d_call: TRBD1

cdr3_nt: TGTGCCAGCAGCGTAGCGGGGGGGCTCAATCAGCCCCAGCATTTT
cdr3_aa: CASSVAGGLNQPQHF
v_call: TRBV9
clone_size: NA
j_call: TRBJ1-5
cdr3_length: 15
d_call: NA

cdr3_nt: TGTGCCAGCAGCTGGGGACAGGGGGTTGAAAAACTGTTTTTT
cdr3_aa: CASSWGQGVEKLFF
v_call: TRBV7-9
clone_size: once
j_call: TRBJ1-4
cdr3_length: 14
d_call: TRBD1

cdr3_nt: TGTGCCAGCAGCTTAATGATCGGCCCGGGGGAGCAGTACTTC
cdr3_aa: CASSLMIGPGEQYF
v_call: TRBV7-3
clone_size: NA
j_call: TRBJ2-7
cdr3_length: 14
d_call: NA

cdr3_nt: TGTGCCAGCAGTTTGGGGGCGAACACTGAAGCTTTCTTT
cdr3_aa: CASSLGANTEAFF
v_call: TRBV7-3
clone_size: NA
j_call: TRBJ1-1
cdr3_length: 13
d_call: NA